The entry below describes one T cell receptor (beta chain). What it binds is not known. Investigators separated out CD4+ T cells once less than 11 days of culture had passed. These data are taken from a study of vaccination effects on CD4 cells after COVID-19. Some clones are missing from TCRdb's copy, which holds only in-frame ones; the method was immunoSEQ multiplex PCR. The repertoire consists of over 45,000 clones, with over 50% occurring once and the leading ten covering about 5%. Germline CDR1 and CDR2: GTSNPN and SVGIG (reference sequence). The V segment lost 3 bases and the J segment 3 bases; nucleotides outside the gene matches: 8. The CDR3 extends over 16 amino acids.

J is TRBJ1-4 and V is TRBV30, with 9 positions matching TRBD1. This TCR was recovered from a human donor who received a COVID-19 vaccine. Sequenced material: CD4+ T cells from PBMCs cultured without peptide, taken before COVID-19 vaccination. For the CDR3, the DNA is TGTGCCTGGAGACAGGGGGCCGCGGTGCCTAATGAAAAACTGTTTTTT. Amino acids: CAWRQGAAVPNEKLFF.